The following is a T cell receptor beta chain sequence with its context. Its specificity is not known. Germline lookup yields CDR1 SGHTA and CDR2 FQGNSA. The CDR3 is 12 amino acids. V lost 1 base, J lost 15 bases, and 13 bases lay in between. The data are from a study of OX40 agonist ivuxolimab in advanced cancers. Patients were ineligible given autoimmune disease history or systemic immunosuppression. Sampling of blood occurred at baseline, cycle 4 day 1, and cycle 7 day 1. Study-wide results and caveats: CD8+ T cells were the subset that, on average, had more expanded clones than CD4+.

Only in-frame clones appear in the TCRdb table, and some are missing; sequencing was by immunoSEQ multiplex PCR. The sample consists of 62,000 or so clones, around 86% of them appearing once. The sample here was CD4+ or CD8+ T cells sorted from blood, taken in a trial of the OX40 agonist ivuxolimab. This receptor was taken from an adult with an advanced solid tumor such as melanoma, head and neck, liver or kidney cancer. The rearrangement uses TRBV7-2 and TRBJ2-1; D possibly corresponds to TRBD2 (5 bases). CDR3 loop: CASSLVHGERFF. The CDR3 DNA reads as TGTGCCAGCAGCTTAGTACACGGGGAGAGGTTCTTC.